This TCR beta chain is from a study of CD8 T cells in Susac syndrome. 0.5 to 1 ug RNA was reverse transcribed with random hexamers. One entry per CDR3 protein results from TCRdb running MiXCR on the immunoSEQ multiplex PCR reads. The sample gives hundreds of thousands of distinct CDR3 sequences, 80% to 95% of which show up once; around 0.13% is in the top ten. TEMRA cells were FACS-enriched, and CD8+ and CD4+ T cells were isolated negatively. Germline CDR1 and CDR2: KGHDR and SFDVKD. The CDR3 is 12 amino acids. V gave up 9 bases and J gave up 1 base, with 9 bases separating them. The gene calls are TRBV24-1 and TRBJ2-7; D call uncertain. The receptor's source is a human donor with multiple sclerosis. The sample consisted of CD8+ T cells from PBMCs. CDR3: CATSDGSYEQYF. CDR3 nucleotides: TGTGCCACCTCGGACGGTTCCTACGAGCAGTACTTC.